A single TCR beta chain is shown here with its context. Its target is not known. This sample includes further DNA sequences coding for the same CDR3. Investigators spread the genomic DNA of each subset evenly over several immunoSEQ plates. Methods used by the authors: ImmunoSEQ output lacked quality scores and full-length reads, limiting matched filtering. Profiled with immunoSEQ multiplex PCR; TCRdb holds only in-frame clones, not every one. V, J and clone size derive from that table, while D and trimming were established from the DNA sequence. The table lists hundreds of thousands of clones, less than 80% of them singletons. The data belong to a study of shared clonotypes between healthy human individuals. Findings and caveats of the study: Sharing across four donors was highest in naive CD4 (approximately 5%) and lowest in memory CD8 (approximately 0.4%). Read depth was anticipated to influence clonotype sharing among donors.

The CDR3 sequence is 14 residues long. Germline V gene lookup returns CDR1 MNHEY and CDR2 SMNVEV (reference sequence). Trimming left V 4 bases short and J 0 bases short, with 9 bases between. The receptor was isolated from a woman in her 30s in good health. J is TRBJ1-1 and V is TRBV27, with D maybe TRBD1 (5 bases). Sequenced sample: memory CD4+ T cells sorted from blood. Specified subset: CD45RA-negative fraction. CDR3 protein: CASSSRVLNTEAFF. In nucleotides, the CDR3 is TGTGCCAGCAGTTCCAGGGTCCTGAACACTGAAGCTTTCTTT.